This T cell receptor beta chain derives from a study of T cells after yellow fever vaccination. Overall study: In the case of low-cell-number fractions, SMART-Seq v4 Ultra Low Input was used for preparation.

The V gene lost 3 bases and the J gene lost 0 bases, with 13 bases spanning the gap. The CDR3 sequence is 15 residues long. The germline gives CDR1 SGHRS, CDR2 YFSETQ. It was through 5'RACE template switching that TCR cDNA was made, with a universal primer site and UMIs added. TCRdb re-called the 5' RACE reads with MiXCR, one entry per CDR3 protein. Of approximately 510,000 distinct CDR3 sequences listed, 20% to 25% were seen once; the top ten hold about 16%. This sequence joins TRBV5-1 and TRBJ2-7; D perhaps matches TRBD1 (6 bases). The TCR originated in a man aged 18 to 30 who received the YFV17D yellow fever vaccine. This sample comprised PBMCs, obtained less than 25 days after the first yellow fever vaccination. The CDR3 sequence is CASSSTAGASYEQYF. The CDR3 DNA reads as TGCGCCAGCAGCTCGACCGCAGGGGCCTCCTACGAGCAGTACTTC.